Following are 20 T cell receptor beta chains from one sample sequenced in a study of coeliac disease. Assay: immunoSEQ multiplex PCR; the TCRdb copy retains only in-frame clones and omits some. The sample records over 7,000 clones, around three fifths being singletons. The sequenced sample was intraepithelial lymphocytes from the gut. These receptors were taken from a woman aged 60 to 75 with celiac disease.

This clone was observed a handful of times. The CDR3 reads CASATGSNEQFF. The CDR3 coding sequence is TGTGCCAGCGCGACAGGGAGCAATGAGCAGTTCTTC. The V and J genes are TRBV2 and TRBJ2-1, with TRBD1 identical over 7 bases. Germline-derived CDR1 and CDR2 are SNHLY and FYNNEI. The CDR3 runs to 12 residues. The V segment lost 8 bases and the J segment 6 bases; nucleotides outside the gene matches: 4.

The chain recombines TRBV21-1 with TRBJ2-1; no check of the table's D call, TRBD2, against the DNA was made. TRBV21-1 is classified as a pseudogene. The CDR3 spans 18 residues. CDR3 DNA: TGTGCCAGCAGCAAAACCGATCGGGGTCTAGCGGGAGTCCGGGAGCAGTTCTTC. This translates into CASSKTDRGLAGVREQFF.

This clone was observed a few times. CDR3 amino acids: CASSLGQITEGYEQYF. In DNA, the CDR3 is TGTGCCAGCAGCCTGGGACAGATAACCGAAGGCTACGAGCAGTACTTC. The rearrangement uses TRBV9 and TRBJ2-7, with 7 bases aligning to TRBD1. Germline V CDR1 and CDR2: SGDLS, YYNGEE. The CDR3 spans 16 residues. V gave up 4 bases and J gave up 3 bases; unmatched junction bases: 13. The variable domain in full, completed from reference TRBV9 and TRBJ2-7, reads DSGVTQTPKHLITATGQRVTLRCSPRSGDLSVYWYQQSLDQGLQFLIQYYNGEERAKGNILERFSAQQFPDLHSELNLSSLELGDSALYFCASSLGQITEGYEQYFGPGTRLTVT.

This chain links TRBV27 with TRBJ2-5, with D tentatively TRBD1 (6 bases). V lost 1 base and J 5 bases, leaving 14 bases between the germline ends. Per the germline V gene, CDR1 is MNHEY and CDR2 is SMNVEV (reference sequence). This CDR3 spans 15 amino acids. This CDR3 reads CASSLWGLVRETQYF. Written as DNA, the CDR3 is TGTGCCAGCAGTTTATGGGGGCTAGTGAGGGAGACCCAGTACTTC.

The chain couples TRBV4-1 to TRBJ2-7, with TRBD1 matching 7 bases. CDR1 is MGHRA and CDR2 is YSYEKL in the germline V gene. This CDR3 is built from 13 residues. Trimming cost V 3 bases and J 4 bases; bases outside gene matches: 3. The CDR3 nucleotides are TGCGCCAGCAGCCAGAACAGGGGTTACGAGCAGTACTTC. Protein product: CASSQNRGYEQYF.

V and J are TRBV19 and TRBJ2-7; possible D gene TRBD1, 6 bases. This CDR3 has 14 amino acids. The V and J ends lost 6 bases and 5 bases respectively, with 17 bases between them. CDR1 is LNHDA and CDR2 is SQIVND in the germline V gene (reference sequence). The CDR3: CASRRSGGANEQYF. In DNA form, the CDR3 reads TGTGCCAGTAGAAGGAGTGGGGGCGCCAACGAGCAGTACTTC.

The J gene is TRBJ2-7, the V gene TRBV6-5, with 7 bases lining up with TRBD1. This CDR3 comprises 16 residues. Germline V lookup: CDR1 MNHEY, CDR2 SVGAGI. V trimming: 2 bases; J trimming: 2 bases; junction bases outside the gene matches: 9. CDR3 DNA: TGTGCCAGCAGTTACATAATCGGGACAGCACCCTACGAGCAGTACTTC. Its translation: CASSYIIGTAPYEQYF.

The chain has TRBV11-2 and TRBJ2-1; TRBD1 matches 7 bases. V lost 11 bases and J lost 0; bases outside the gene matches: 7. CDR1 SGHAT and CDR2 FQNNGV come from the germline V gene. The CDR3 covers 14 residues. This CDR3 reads CAVQGISSYNEQFF. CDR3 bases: TGTGCCGTACAGGGGATAAGCTCCTACAATGAGCAGTTCTTC.

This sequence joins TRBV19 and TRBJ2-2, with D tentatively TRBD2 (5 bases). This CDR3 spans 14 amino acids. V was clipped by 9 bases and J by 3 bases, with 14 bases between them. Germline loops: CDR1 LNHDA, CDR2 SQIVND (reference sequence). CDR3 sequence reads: CASSPGSDTGELFF. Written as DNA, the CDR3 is TGTGCCAGCTCCCCGGGTAGCGACACCGGGGAGCTGTTTTTT. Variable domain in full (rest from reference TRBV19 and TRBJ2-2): DGGITQSPKYLFRKEGQNVTLSCEQNLNHDAMYWYRQDPGQGLRLIYYSQIVNDFQKGDIAEGYSVSREKKESFPLTVTSAQKNPTAFYLCASSPGSDTGELFFGEGSRLTVL.

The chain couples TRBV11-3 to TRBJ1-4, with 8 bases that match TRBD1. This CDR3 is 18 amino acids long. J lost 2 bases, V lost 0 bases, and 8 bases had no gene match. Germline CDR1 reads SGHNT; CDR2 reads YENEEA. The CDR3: CASSLDRTWDRTNEKLFF. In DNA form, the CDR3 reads TGTGCCAGCAGCTTAGACCGAACCTGGGACAGGACTAATGAAAAACTGTTTTTT.

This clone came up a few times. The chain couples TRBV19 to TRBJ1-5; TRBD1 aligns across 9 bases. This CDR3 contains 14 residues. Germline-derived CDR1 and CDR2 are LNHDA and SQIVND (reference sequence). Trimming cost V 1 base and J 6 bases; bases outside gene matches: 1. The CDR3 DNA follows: TGTGCCAGTAGTATAGGACAGGGGGGTCAGCCCCAGCATTTT. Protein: CASSIGQGGQPQHF.

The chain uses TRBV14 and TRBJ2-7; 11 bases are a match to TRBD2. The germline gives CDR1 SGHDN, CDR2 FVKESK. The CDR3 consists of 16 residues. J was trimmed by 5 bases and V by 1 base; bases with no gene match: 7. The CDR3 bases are TGTGCCAGCAGCCAAGCTGGCCTAGCGGGAGGAAACGAGCAGTACTTC. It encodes CASSQAGLAGGNEQYF.

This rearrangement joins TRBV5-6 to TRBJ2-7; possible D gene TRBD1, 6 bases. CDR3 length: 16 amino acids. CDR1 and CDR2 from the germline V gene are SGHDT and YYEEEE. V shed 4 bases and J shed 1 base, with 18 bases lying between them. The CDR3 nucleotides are TGTGCCAGCAGCCCACGCGGACTCAGGGGTTCCTACGAGCAGTACTTC. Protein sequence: CASSPRGLRGSYEQYF.

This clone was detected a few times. The CDR3 loop reads CACPGDIAETQYF. In DNA form, the CDR3 reads TGTGCCTGTCCAGGGGATATTGCGGAGACCCAGTACTTC. J is TRBJ2-5 and V is TRBV30; the D gene is possibly TRBD1 (6 bases). V dropped 6 bases and J dropped 5 bases, with 16 bases sitting between them. Germline V gene data show CDR1 as GTSNPN and CDR2 as SVGIG (reference sequence). The CDR3 covers 13 residues.

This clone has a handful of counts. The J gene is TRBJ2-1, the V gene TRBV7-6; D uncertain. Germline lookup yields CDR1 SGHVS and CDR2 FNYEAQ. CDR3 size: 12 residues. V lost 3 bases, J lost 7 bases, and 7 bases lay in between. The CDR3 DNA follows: TGTGCCAGCAGCTTCGTAGCAAATGAGCAGTTCTTC. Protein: CASSFVANEQFF. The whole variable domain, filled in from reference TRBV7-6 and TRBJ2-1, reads GAGVSQSPRYKVTKRGQDVALRCDPISGHVSLYWYRQALGQGPEFLTYFNYEAQQDKSGLPNDRFSAERPEGSISTLTIQRTEQRDSAMYRCASSFVANEQFFGPGTRLTVL.

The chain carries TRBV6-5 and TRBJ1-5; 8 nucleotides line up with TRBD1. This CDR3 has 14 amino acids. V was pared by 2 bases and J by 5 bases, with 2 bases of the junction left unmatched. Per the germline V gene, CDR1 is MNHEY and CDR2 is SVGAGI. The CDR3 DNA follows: TGTGCCAGCAGTTACCTGACAGGGGATCAGCCCCAGCATTTT. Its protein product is CASSYLTGDQPQHF.

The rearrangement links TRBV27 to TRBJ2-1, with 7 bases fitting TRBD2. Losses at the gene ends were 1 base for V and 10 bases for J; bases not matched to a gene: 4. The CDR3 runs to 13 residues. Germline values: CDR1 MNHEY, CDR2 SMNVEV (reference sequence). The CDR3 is CASSLWDGGEQFF. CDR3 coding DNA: TGTGCCAGCAGTTTATGGGACGGGGGGGAGCAGTTCTTC.

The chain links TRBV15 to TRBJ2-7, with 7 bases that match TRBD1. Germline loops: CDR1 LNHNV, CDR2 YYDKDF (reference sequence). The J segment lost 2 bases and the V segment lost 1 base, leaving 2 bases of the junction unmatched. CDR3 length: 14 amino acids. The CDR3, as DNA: TGTGCCACCAGCAGAGTGGGGACAGCCTACGAGCAGTACTTC. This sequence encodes CATSRVGTAYEQYF.

The CDR3 nucleotides read TGCGCCAGCAGCCACATGAAACCGGGACTAGCGGGTGTTGAGCAGTTCTTC. Translated, it gives CASSHMKPGLAGVEQFF. The rearrangement uses TRBV4-1 and TRBJ2-1; 12 nucleotides agree with TRBD2. V trimming: 3 bases; J trimming: 9 bases; junction bases outside the gene matches: 12. This CDR3 comprises 17 residues. Germline V lookup: CDR1 MGHRA, CDR2 YSYEKL.

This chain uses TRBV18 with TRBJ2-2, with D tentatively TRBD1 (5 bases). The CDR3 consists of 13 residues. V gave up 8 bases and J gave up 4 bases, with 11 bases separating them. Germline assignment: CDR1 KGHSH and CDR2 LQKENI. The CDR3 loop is CASPGLTTGELFF. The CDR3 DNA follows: TGTGCCAGCCCAGGGTTGACCACCGGGGAGCTGTTTTTT.